This T cell receptor beta chain was sequenced for a study of T cell repertoires in cytomegalovirus infection. Whole-study context: TCR beta signatures that were public indicated CMV infection and matching HLA type.

TCRdb recomputed calls from the reads with MiXCR, one row per CDR3 protein. The table includes 230,000 or so distinct CDR3 sequences, 38% detected once. Findings and limits, study-wide: Dominant in the ex vivo response were TCR beta clonotypes restricted by HLA-C and specific for CMV. Using cumulative public TCR beta family frequency, the authors identified those who carried CMV together with the relevant HLA.

Of note for this clonotype: Its antigen is not known.

The germline gives CDR1 MDHEN, CDR2 SYDVKM. The length of the CDR3 is 16 residues. Trimming stripped 3 bases from V and 5 bases from J, with 16 bases between. The rearrangement uses TRBV28 and TRBJ2-2, with D maybe TRBD1 (6 bases). The material was CD8+ T cells from cultured PBMCs, obtained from culture after CMV antigen stimulation. The TCR sequence derives from a human donor in good health (CMV status not recorded). Some clones in this sample may be carry-over from other donors' samples. CDR3 in DNA: TGTGCCAGCAGTTTGAGAGGGGGAAGGGGAACCGGGGAGCTGTTTTTT. Amino acid sequence: CASSLRGGRGTGELFF.